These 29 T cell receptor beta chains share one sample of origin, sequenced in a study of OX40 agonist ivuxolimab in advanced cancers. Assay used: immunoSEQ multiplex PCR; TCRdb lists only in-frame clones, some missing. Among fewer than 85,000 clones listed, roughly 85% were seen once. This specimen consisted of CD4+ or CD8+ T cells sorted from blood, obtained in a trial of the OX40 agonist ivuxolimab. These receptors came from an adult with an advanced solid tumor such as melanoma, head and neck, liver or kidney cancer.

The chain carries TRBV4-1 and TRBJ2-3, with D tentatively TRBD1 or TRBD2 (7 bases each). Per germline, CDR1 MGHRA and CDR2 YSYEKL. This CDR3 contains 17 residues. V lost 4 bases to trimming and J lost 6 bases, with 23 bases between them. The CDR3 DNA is TGCGCCAGCAGCCCCTCGGGGGGCAGGGGGGATTGGGATACGCAGTATTTT. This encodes CASSPSGGRGDWDTQYF.

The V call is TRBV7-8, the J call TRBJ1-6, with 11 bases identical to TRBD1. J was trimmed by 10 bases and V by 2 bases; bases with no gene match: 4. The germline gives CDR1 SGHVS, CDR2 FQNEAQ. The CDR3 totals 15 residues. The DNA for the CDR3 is TGTGCCAGCAGCTTAACCGGGACAGGGGGATCACCCCTCCACTTT. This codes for CASSLTGTGGSPLHF.

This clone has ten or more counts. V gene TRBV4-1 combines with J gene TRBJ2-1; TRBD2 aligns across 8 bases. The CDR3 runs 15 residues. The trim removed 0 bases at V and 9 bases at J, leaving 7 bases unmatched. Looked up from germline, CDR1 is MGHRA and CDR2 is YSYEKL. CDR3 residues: CASSQDRTSTGEQFF. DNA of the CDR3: TGCGCCAGCAGCCAAGATCGGACTAGCACCGGTGAGCAGTTCTTC.

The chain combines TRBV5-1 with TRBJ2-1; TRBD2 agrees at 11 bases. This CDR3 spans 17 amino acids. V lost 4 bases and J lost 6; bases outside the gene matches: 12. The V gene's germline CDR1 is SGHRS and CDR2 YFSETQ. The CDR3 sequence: CASSALLAGDMSNEQFF. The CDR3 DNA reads TGCGCCAGCAGCGCCCTACTAGCGGGGGACATGTCCAATGAGCAGTTCTTC.

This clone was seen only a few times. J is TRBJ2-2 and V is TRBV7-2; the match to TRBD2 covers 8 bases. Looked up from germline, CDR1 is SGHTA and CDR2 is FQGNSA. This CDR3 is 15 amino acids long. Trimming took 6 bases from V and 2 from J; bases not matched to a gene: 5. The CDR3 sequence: CASRLLAGNTGELFF. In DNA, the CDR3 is TGTGCCAGCAGACTATTAGCGGGAAACACCGGGGAGCTGTTTTTT.

The CDR3 loop reads CAWSVLSTDTQYF. CDR3 coding DNA: TGTGCCTGGAGTGTACTGAGCACAGATACGCAGTATTTT. The J gene is TRBJ2-3, the V gene TRBV30; no clear D. Deletions cut 0 bases from V and 0 bases from J, with 4 bases between. Germline V gene data show CDR1 as GTSNPN and CDR2 as SVGIG (reference sequence). This CDR3 comprises 13 residues.

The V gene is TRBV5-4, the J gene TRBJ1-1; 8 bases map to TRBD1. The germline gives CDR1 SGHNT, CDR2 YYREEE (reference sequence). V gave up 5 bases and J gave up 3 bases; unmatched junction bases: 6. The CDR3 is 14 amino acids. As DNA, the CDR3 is TGTGCCAGCAGTCACGAGACAGGGGACACTGAAGCTTTCTTT. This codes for CASSHETGDTEAFF.

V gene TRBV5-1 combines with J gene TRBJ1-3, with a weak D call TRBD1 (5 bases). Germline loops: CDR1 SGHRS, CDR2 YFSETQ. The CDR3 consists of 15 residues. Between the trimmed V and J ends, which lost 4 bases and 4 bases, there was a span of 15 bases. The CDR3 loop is CASSPGDGWGNTIYF. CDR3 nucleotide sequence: TGCGCCAGCAGCCCGGGGGACGGATGGGGAAACACCATATATTTT.

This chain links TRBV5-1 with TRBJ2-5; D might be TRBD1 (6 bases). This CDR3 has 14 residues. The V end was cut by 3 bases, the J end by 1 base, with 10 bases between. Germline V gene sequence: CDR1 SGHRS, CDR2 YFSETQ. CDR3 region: CASSWTDSQETQYF. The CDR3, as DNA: TGCGCCAGCAGCTGGACAGATAGCCAAGAGACCCAGTACTTC.

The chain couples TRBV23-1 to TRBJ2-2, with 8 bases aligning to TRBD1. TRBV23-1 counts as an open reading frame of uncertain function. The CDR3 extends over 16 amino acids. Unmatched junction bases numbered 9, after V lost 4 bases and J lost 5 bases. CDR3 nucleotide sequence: TGCGCCAGCAGTCGCGGACAGGGTCTTTTGACCGGGGAGCTGTTTTTT. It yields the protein CASSRGQGLLTGELFF.

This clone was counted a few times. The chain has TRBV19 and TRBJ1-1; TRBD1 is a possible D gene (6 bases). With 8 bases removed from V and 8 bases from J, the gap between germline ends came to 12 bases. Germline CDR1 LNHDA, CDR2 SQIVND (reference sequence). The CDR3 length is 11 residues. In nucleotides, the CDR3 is TGTGCCAGTTTGGGGGGCGTAGAAGCTTTCTTT. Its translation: CASLGGVEAFF.

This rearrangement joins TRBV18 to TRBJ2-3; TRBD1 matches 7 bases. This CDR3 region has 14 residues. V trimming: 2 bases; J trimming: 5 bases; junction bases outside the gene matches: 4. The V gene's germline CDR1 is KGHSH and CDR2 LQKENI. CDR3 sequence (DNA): TGTGCCAGCTCACCAGGGACAGCTGGAGATACGCAGTATTTT. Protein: CASSPGTAGDTQYF.

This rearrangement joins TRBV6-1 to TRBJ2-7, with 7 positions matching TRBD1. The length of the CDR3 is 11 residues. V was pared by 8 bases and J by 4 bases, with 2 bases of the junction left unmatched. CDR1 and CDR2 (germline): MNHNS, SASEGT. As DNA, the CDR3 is TGTGCCAGCCGACAGGGTTACGAGCAGTACTTC. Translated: CASRQGYEQYF.

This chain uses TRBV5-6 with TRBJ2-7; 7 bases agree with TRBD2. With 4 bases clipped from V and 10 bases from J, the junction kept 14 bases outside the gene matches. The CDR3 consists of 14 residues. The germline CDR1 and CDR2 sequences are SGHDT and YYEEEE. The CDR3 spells CASSPGTRWEGQYV. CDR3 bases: TGTGCCAGCAGCCCTGGGACCCGTTGGGAGGGCCAGTACGTC.

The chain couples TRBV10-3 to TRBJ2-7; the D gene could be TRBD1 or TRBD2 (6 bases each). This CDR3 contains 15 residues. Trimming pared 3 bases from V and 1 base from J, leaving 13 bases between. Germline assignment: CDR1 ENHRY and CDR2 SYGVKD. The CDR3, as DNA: TGTGCCATCAGTGACGGGGGCGATTTGTCCTACGAGCAGTACTTC. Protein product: CAISDGGDLSYEQYF.

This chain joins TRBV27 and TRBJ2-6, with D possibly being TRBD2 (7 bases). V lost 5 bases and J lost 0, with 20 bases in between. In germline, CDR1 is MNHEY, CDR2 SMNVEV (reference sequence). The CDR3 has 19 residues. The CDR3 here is CASSPIKAGHVSGANVLTF. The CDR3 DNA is TGTGCCAGCAGTCCAATAAAAGCGGGACATGTCTCTGGGGCCAACGTCCTGACTTTC.

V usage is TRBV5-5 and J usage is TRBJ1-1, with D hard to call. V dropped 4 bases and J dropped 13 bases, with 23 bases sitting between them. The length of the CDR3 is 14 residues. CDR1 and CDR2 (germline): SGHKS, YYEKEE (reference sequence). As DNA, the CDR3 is TGTGCCAGCAGCGGACTAGGACTCAGACTCGAGCTTTTCTTT. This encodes CASSGLGLRLELFF. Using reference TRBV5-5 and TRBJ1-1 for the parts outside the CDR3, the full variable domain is DAGVTQSPTHLIKTRGQQVTLRCSPISGHKSVSWYQQVLGQGPQFIFQYYEKEERGRGNFPDRFSARQFPNYSSELNVNALLLGDSALYLCASSGLGLRLELFFGQGTRLTVV.

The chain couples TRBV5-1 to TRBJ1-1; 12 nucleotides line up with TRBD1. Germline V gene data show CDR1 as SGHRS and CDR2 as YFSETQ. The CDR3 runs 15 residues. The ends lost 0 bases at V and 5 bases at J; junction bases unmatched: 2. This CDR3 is CASSLGDRGQTEAFF. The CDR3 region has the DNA TGCGCCAGCAGCTTGGGGGACAGGGGGCAAACTGAAGCTTTCTTT.

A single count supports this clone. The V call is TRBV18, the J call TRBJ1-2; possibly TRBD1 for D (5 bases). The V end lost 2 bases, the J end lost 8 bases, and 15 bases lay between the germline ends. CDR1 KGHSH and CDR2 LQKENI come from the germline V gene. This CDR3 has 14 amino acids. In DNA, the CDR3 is TGTGCCAGCTCACCAACAAGCTCGAGGGACGGCTACACCTTC. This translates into CASSPTSSRDGYTF.

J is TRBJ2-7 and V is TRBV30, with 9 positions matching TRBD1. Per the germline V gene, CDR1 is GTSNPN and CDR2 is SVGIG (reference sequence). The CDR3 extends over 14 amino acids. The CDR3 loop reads CASHLRDRAYEQYF. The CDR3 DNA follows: TGTGCTTCCCACTTAAGGGACAGGGCCTACGAGCAGTACTTC.

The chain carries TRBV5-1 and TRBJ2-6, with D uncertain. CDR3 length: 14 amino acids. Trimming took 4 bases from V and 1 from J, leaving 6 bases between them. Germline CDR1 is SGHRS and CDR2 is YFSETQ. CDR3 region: CASSLGSGANVLTF. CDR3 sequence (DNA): TGCGCCAGCAGCCTGGGATCTGGGGCCAACGTCCTGACTTTC.

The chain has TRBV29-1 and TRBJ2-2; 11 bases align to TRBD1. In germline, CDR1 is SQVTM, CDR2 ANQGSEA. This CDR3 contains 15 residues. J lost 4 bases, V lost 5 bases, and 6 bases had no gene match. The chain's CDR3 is CSVMGTGGLTGELFF. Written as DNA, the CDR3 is TGCAGCGTTATGGGGACAGGGGGGCTCACCGGGGAGCTGTTTTTT.

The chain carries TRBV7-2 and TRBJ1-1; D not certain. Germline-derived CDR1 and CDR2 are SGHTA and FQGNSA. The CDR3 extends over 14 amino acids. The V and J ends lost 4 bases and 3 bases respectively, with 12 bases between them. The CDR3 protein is CASSSRSEDTEAFF. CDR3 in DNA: TGTGCCAGCAGCTCCCGGTCGGAGGACACTGAAGCTTTCTTT.

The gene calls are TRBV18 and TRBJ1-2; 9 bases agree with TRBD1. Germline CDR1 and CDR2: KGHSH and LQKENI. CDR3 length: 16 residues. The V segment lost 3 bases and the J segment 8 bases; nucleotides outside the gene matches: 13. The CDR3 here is CASSPNRDRDQRGYTF. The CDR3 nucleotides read TGTGCCAGCTCACCTAACCGGGACAGGGATCAGAGGGGCTACACCTTC.

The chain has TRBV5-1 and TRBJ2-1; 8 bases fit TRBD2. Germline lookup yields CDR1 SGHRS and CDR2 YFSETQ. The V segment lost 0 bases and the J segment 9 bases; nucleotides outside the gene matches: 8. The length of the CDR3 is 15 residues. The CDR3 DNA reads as TGCGCCAGCAGCTTGGTTACCGGGGGGGCCGGTGAGCAGTTCTTC. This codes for CASSLVTGGAGEQFF.

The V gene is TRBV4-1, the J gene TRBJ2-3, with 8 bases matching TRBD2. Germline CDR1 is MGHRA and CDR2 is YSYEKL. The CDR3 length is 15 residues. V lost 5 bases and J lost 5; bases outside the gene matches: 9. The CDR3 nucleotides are TGCGCCAGCAGCATTTTTAGCGGGGAAGGAGATACGCAGTATTTT. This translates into CASSIFSGEGDTQYF.

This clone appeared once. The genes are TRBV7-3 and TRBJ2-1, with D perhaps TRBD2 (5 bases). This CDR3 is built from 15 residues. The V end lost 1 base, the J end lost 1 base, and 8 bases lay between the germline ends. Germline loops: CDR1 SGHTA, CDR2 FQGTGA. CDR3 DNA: TGTGCCAGCAGCTTAAACCGGGGATCCTACAATGAGCAGTTCTTC. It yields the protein CASSLNRGSYNEQFF.

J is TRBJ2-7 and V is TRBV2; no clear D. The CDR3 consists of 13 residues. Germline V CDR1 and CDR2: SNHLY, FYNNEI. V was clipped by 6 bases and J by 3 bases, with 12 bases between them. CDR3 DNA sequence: TGTGCCAGCAGCCCCCGCCTGGGCTACGAGCAGTACTTC. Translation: CASSPRLGYEQYF.

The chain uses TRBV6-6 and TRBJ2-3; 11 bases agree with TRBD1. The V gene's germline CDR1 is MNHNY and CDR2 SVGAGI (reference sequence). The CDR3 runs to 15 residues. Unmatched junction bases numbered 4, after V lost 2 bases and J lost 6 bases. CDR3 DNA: TGTGCCAGCAGTTACGCGGGACAGGGGGGGGATACGCAGTATTTT. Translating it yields CASSYAGQGGDTQYF.